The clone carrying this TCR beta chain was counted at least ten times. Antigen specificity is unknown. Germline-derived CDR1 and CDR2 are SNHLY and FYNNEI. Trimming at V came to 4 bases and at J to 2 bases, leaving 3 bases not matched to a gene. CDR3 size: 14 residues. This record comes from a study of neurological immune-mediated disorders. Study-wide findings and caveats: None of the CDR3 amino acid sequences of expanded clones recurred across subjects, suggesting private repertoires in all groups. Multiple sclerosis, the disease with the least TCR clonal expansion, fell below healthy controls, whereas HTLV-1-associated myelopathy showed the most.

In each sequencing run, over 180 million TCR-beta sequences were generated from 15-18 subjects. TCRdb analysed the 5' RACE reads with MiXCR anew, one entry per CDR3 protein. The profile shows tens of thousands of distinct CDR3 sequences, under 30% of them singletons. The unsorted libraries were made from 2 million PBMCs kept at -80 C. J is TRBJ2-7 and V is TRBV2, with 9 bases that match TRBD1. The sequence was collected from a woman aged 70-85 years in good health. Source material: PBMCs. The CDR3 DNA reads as TGTGCCAGCAGTGGGACAGGGGTCACCTACGAGCAGTACTTC. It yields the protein CASSGTGVTYEQYF.